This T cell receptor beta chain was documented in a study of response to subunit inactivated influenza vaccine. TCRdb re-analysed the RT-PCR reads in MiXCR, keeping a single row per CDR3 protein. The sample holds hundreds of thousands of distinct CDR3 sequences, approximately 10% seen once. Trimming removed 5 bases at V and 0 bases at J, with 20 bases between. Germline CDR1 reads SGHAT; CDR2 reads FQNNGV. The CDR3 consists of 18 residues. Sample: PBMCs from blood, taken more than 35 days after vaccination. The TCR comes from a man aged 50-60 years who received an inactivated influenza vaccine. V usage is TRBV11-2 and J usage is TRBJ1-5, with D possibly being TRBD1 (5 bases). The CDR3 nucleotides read TGTGCCAGCAGCGGAGGGTGGGGGACCGTGGTTAGCAATCAGCCCCAGCATTTT. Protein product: CASSGGWGTVVSNQPQHF.